This paragraph covers one T cell receptor (beta chain) sequence. Its antigen is not identified. This sample was included in a study of CD8 T cell repertoires and HIV-1 epitope variants. Looking at the study overall: Separate wells received one of Twenty-five Gag or Nef variant peptides.

The repertoire was sequenced with immunoSEQ multiplex PCR; TCRdb's copy has only in-frame clones and lacks some. Here the sample spans 4,500 to 5,000 clones, approximately 67% being singletons. V trimming: 5 bases; J trimming: 5 bases; junction bases outside the gene matches: 7. The CDR3 sequence is 16 residues long. Germline loops: CDR1 SGDLS, CDR2 YYNGEE. The TCR originated in a male donor with HIV. The chain has TRBV9 and TRBJ2-5; 15 bases align to TRBD2. Sequencing was carried out using cultured CD8+ T cells derived from PBMCs. DNA of the CDR3: TGTGCCAGCAGTTGGACTAGCGGGGGGGTCGGCGAGACCCAGTACTTC. Residues: CASSWTSGGVGETQYF.